Below, one T cell receptor (beta chain) is given with its context. Its antigen is still unknown. The entry originates in a study of shared clonotypes between healthy human individuals. The split of CD4+ cells yielded CD45RA+ naive and CD45RA-negative memory subsets. The germline CDR1 and CDR2 sequences are MDHEN and SYDVKM. The CDR3 is 13 amino acids. V lost 2 bases to trimming and J lost 4 bases, with 7 bases between them. Study outcomes and limitations: Rarefaction gave evidence that sorted-subset sequencing remained incomplete despite large depth. Clonotype sharing among the donors was expected to vary with sequencing depth.

Generated by immunoSEQ multiplex PCR, the TCRdb table keeps only in-frame clones and is missing some. Of around 2.3 million clones in the sample, under 97% are singletons; the top ten hold around 0.13%. V is TRBV28 and J is TRBJ2-3; D is ambiguous. This receptor was identified in a man aged 18-30 years in good health. Sequences were obtained from naive CD4+ T cells sorted from blood. Subset defined: CD45RA+ positively selected. CDR3 bases: TGTGCCAGCAGTTTACGGGCCCCAGATACGCAGTATTTT. Its translation: CASSLRAPDTQYF.